The 32 T cell receptor beta chains below were found in one sample sequenced in a study of blood T cell repertoires in COVID-19 (dated by TCRdb to 2018 to 2021). Library generation was performed with the immunoSEQ multiplex PCR assay. This is the immuneACCESS table as TCRdb keeps it, with only in-frame sequences that have V and J called. A part of the clones is gone; compared with another copy, unresolved V genes explain less than half, and the rest is unexplained. The sample table holds over 200,000 clones, of which 88% were seen once. The top ten clones comprise around 3.8% of the sample. The sequencing sample was made of PBMCs or T cells enriched from blood (not recorded which). The origin of the receptors is a woman aged 25 to 39 who had been exposed to COVID-19.

V gene TRBV30 combines with J gene TRBJ2-1; a weak D match, TRBD2 (6 bases). Per the germline V gene, CDR1 is GTSNPN and CDR2 is SVGIG (reference sequence). The V end lost 0 bases, the J end lost 8 bases, and 17 bases lay between the germline ends. This CDR3 spans 15 amino acids. The DNA for the CDR3 is TGTGCCTGGAGTGTATACCCGACTAGTATGGATGAGCAGTTCTTC. Translation gives CAWSVYPTSMDEQFF.

The chain has TRBV6-6 and TRBJ2-2, with 8 positions matching TRBD1. The germline gives CDR1 MNHNY, CDR2 SVGAGI (reference sequence). V lost 7 bases and J lost 6; bases outside the gene matches: 4. This CDR3 region has 13 residues. The chain's CDR3 is CASKLTGAGELFF. Here the CDR3 DNA reads TGTGCCAGCAAACTGACAGGGGCCGGGGAGCTGTTTTTT.

The chain joins TRBV5-1 to TRBJ2-3; 9 nucleotides agree with TRBD1. CDR3 size: 15 residues. The germline gives CDR1 SGHRS, CDR2 YFSETQ. V shed 4 bases, J shed 6 bases, and the junction held 9 bases outside the gene matches. DNA for the CDR3: TGCGCCAGCAGCGACGAGACAGGGGGAGGCGATACGCAGTATTTT. It is translated as CASSDETGGGDTQYF.

The chain links TRBV7-3 to TRBJ1-2, with unresolved D. CDR1 SGHTA and CDR2 FQGTGA come from the germline V gene. The CDR3 is 14 amino acids. The ends were cut back, 1 base at V and 7 bases at J, with 13 bases in the middle. The CDR3 region is CASSLIPGIGGYTF. CDR3 DNA: TGTGCCAGCAGCTTAATCCCGGGGATTGGTGGCTACACCTTC.

A single count supports this clone. The J gene is TRBJ1-2, the V gene TRBV27; 8 nucleotides match TRBD1. Germline lookup yields CDR1 MNHEY and CDR2 SMNVEV (reference sequence). The trim removed 6 bases at V and 4 bases at J, leaving 13 bases unmatched. This CDR3 has 16 amino acids. The CDR3 here is CASRTLVDRVGYGYTF. As DNA, the CDR3 is TGTGCCAGCAGGACCCTGGTGGACAGGGTTGGCTATGGCTACACCTTC.

J is TRBJ1-5 and V is TRBV27; D perhaps matches TRBD1 (5 bases). This CDR3 spans 18 amino acids. Germline values: CDR1 MNHEY, CDR2 SMNVEV (reference sequence). V shed 3 bases and J shed 4 bases, with 22 bases lying between them. For the CDR3, the DNA is TGTGCCAGCAGTTTTGGGCGTTTGGGGGGTGAGGAAAATCAGCCCCAGCATTTT. Translating gives CASSFGRLGGEENQPQHF.

A single count supports this clone. In the same sample, other DNA sequences code for this CDR3. The rearrangement links TRBV30 to TRBJ2-7; D is perhaps TRBD2 (6 bases). There are 12 residues in the CDR3. V was shortened by 4 bases and J by 2 bases, with 9 bases between the two germline ends. The germline CDR1 and CDR2 sequences are GTSNPN and SVGIG (reference sequence). The DNA for the CDR3 is TGTGCCTGGAATGGGGGGACCTACGAGCAGTACTTC. It encodes CAWNGGTYEQYF.

This chain uses TRBV30 with TRBJ2-5; 8 nucleotides agree with TRBD1. This CDR3 is built from 14 residues. V shed 3 bases and J 5 bases; nucleotides not matched to a gene: 8. Germline V gene data show CDR1 as GTSNPN and CDR2 as SVGIG (reference sequence). The CDR3 loop reads CAWSVTGGYETQYF. CDR3 bases: TGTGCCTGGAGCGTCACAGGGGGTTACGAGACCCAGTACTTC.

This clone came up a few times. The rearrangement joins TRBV5-4 to TRBJ1-2; tentatively, D is TRBD1 (6 bases). Per germline, CDR1 SGHNT and CDR2 YYREEE (reference sequence). Trimming removed 3 bases at V and 4 bases at J, with 13 bases between. The CDR3 is 14 amino acids. Written as DNA, the CDR3 is TGTGCCAGCAGCTCAGGGGTGAGGGGCTATGGCTACACCTTC. Its protein is CASSSGVRGYGYTF.

This clone is medium-sized within its sample. The chain is built from TRBV9 and TRBJ2-2, with a tentative D call TRBD1 (6 bases). Germline CDR1 SGDLS, CDR2 YYNGEE. Deletions cut 0 bases from V and 6 bases from J, with 12 bases between. There are 15 residues in the CDR3. CDR3 sequence (DNA): TGTGCCAGCAGCGTAGTGGACAGCGGTTCCGGGGAGCTGTTTTTT. Encoded protein: CASSVVDSGSGELFF.

The sample holds one count of this clone. J is TRBJ2-1 and V is TRBV14; 15 bases match TRBD2. The CDR3 is 17 residues long. Trimming at V came to 4 bases and at J to 5 bases, leaving 6 bases not matched to a gene. Per the germline V gene, CDR1 is SGHDN and CDR2 is FVKESK. The CDR3 DNA sequence: TGTGCCAGCAGCCGGGGACTAGCGGGAGGATACGACAATGAGCAGTTCTTC. Translation gives CASSRGLAGGYDNEQFF.

There are many counts of this clone. The chain is built from TRBV4-1 and TRBJ2-1; 9 bases agree with TRBD2. Trimming at V came to 1 base and at J to 4 bases, leaving 2 bases not matched to a gene. The CDR3 length is 15 residues. Germline CDR1 and CDR2: MGHRA and YSYEKL. The CDR3 bases are TGCGCCAGCAGCCAAGGACTAGCGGATTACAATGAGCAGTTCTTC. Its translation is CASSQGLADYNEQFF.

This chain links TRBV27 with TRBJ2-3; D is unclear. The germline V and J ends were trimmed by 5 bases and 2 bases, with 8 bases remaining between them. The CDR3 extends over 13 amino acids. Looked up from germline, CDR1 is MNHEY and CDR2 is SMNVEV (reference sequence). The CDR3 region is CASSLRFTDTQYF. The CDR3 DNA sequence: TGTGCCAGCAGTCTGAGATTCACAGATACGCAGTATTTT.

The V and J genes are TRBV28 and TRBJ1-1; no definite D call. Germline CDR1 and CDR2: MDHEN and SYDVKM. Trimming took off 8 bases at V and 9 bases at J, with 16 bases between the two ends. The CDR3 is 12 residues long. CDR3 nucleotide sequence: TGTGCCAGCCTAGGCCCGGGAAACAAAGCTTTCTTT. Residues: CASLGPGNKAFF.

This clone was detected only a few times. The J gene is TRBJ2-7, the V gene TRBV10-2; D is ambiguous. Germline V CDR1 and CDR2: WSHSY, SAAADI. This CDR3 spans 14 amino acids. Trimming pared 8 bases from V and 3 bases from J, leaving 17 bases between. CDR3 in DNA: TGCGCCAGCGCCTCTCGCTACCCTGACTACGAGCAGTACTTC. Its translation: CASASRYPDYEQYF.

This rearrangement joins TRBV10-1 to TRBJ2-1, with a tentative D call TRBD2 (7 bases). The V and J ends lost 3 bases and 6 bases respectively, with 18 bases between them. In germline, CDR1 is WNHNN, CDR2 SYGVQD (reference sequence). This CDR3 comprises 16 residues. CDR3 in amino acids: CASSDLQGGGRNEQFF. The CDR3 DNA reads as TGCGCCAGCAGTGATTTACAGGGCGGGGGACGCAATGAGCAGTTCTTC.

V gene TRBV12-3 or TRBV12-4 combines with J gene TRBJ1-1; D not certain. Trimming stripped 4 bases from V and 4 bases from J, with 7 bases between. CDR3 length: 12 residues. The CDR3 reads CASSWEATEAFF. In nucleotides, the CDR3 is TGTGCCAGCAGTTGGGAGGCCACTGAAGCTTTCTTT.

The gene calls are TRBV19 and TRBJ2-7, with 7 bases aligning to TRBD1. This CDR3 spans 16 amino acids. The germline CDR1 and CDR2 sequences are LNHDA and SQIVND (reference sequence). V lost 5 bases to trimming and J lost 1 base; unmatched junction nucleotides: 11. CDR3: CASSQRTGVSSYEQYF. DNA for the CDR3: TGTGCCAGTAGTCAAAGAACAGGGGTTTCGTCCTACGAGCAGTACTTC.

V is TRBV5-4 and J is TRBJ2-1, with D perhaps TRBD2 (6 bases). The CDR3 is 15 residues long. Germline-derived CDR1 and CDR2 are SGHNT and YYREEE (reference sequence). The V end lost 4 bases, the J end lost 1 base, and 12 bases lay between the germline ends. The CDR3 reads CASSRYRESYNEQFF. The CDR3 nucleotides read TGTGCCAGCAGCCGTTACCGGGAGTCCTACAATGAGCAGTTCTTC.

This chain connects TRBV28 to TRBJ1-1, with D perhaps matching TRBD1 (6 bases). This CDR3 region has 11 residues. Deletions cut 8 bases from V and 7 bases from J, with 11 bases between. The germline V gene encodes CDR1 MDHEN and CDR2 SYDVKM. The CDR3 DNA is TGTGCCAGCGGCTCAGGGGTTGAAGCTTTCTTT. It translates to CASGSGVEAFF.

In this sample, this clone turned up once. The chain employs TRBV7-6 and TRBJ2-2; the match to TRBD2 covers 12 bases. Losses at the gene ends were 1 base for V and 0 bases for J; bases not matched to a gene: 3. The CDR3 has 18 amino acids. Germline values: CDR1 SGHVS, CDR2 FNYEAQ. The CDR3 reads CASSLEASGRANTGELFF. The DNA of the CDR3 is TGTGCCAGCAGCTTAGAGGCTAGCGGGAGGGCGAACACCGGGGAGCTGTTTTTT.

This clone was observed many times. The J gene is TRBJ2-7, the V gene TRBV6-5; 7 nucleotides match TRBD1. The CDR3 runs to 13 residues. With 10 bases clipped from V and 0 bases from J, the junction kept 6 bases outside the gene matches. Germline CDR1 is MNHEY and CDR2 is SVGAGI. In nucleotides, the CDR3 is TGTGCCACCGCGACAGGGACCTCCTACGAGCAGTACTTC. Translating it yields CATATGTSYEQYF.

In the case of this clone: At one end, the junction sequence differs from germline, possibly due to a read error. The genes are TRBV19 and TRBJ1-1; tentative D call: TRBD1 (6 bases). Germline V gene lookup returns CDR1 LNHDA and CDR2 SQIVND (reference sequence). This CDR3 has 12 residues. CDR3: CASSTGNSEAFF. The CDR3 DNA reads TGTGCCAGTAGCACAGGGAACTCTGAAGCTTTCTTT.

The chain employs TRBV6-2 or TRBV6-3 and TRBJ2-7, with unresolved D. The CDR3 is made up of 14 amino acids. Looked up from germline, CDR1 is MNHEY and CDR2 is SVGEGT. Trimming cost V 2 bases and J 7 bases, with 15 bases left between them. The DNA for the CDR3 is TGTGCCAGCAGTTACCTTACACCGACCGGGGAGCAGTACTTC. Protein sequence: CASSYLTPTGEQYF.

This chain connects TRBV5-6 to TRBJ2-6; TRBD2 agrees at 7 bases. Per germline, CDR1 SGHDT and CDR2 YYEEEE. The CDR3 is 18 residues long. After removal of 4 bases from V and 0 bases from J, the junction contained 10 bases not matched to a gene. CDR3 in DNA: TGTGCCAGCAGCGCCCTGCGGGGGTTTAGCTCTGGGGCCAACGTCCTGACTTTC. Its translation: CASSALRGFSSGANVLTF. Full variable domain (remainder filled in from reference TRBV5-6 and TRBJ2-6): DAGVTQSPTHLIKTRGQQVTLRCSPKSGHDTVSWYQQALGQGPQFIFQYYEEEERQRGNFPDRFSGHQFPNYSSELNVNALLLGDSALYLCASSALRGFSSGANVLTFGAGSRLTVL.

The genes are TRBV18 and TRBJ2-7; D possibly corresponds to TRBD1 (5 bases). Germline V CDR1 and CDR2: KGHSH, LQKENI. Trimming left V 3 bases short and J 3 bases short, with 9 bases between. The CDR3 runs 13 residues. CDR3 coding DNA: TGTGCCAGCTCACCTGAAGGGGTCTACGAGCAGTACTTC. It is translated as CASSPEGVYEQYF.

The chain has TRBV6-5 and TRBJ2-3; possibly TRBD2 for D (5 bases). V shed 6 bases and J shed 3 bases, with 16 bases lying between them. Germline V gene sequence: CDR1 MNHEY, CDR2 SVGAGI. The CDR3 is made up of 15 amino acids. This CDR3 reads CASSTIAWMTDTQYF. The CDR3 DNA sequence: TGTGCCAGCAGCACGATAGCGTGGATGACAGATACGCAGTATTTT.

The chain uses TRBV19 and TRBJ2-1; D gene ambiguous. There are 15 residues in the CDR3. V dropped 4 bases and J dropped 8 bases, with 18 bases sitting between them. Germline V gives CDR1 LNHDA, CDR2 SQIVND (reference sequence). The CDR3 sequence is CASSRTQWQSDEQFF. CDR3 DNA sequence: TGTGCCAGTAGTAGAACCCAGTGGCAATCAGATGAGCAGTTCTTC.

The chain is built from TRBV10-3 and TRBJ1-2, with TRBD1 identical over 10 bases. Trimming cost V 8 bases and J 2 bases; bases outside gene matches: 20. The CDR3 has 19 amino acids. The germline CDR1 and CDR2 sequences are ENHRY and SYGVKD. The CDR3 region has the DNA TGTGCCATCGGGGGGGGACAGGGGTTTTTCTACGACCCCAACTATGGCTACACCTTC. Amino acids: CAIGGGQGFFYDPNYGYTF.

The genes are TRBV30 and TRBJ2-4, with TRBD2 as a possible D gene (5 bases). Between the trimmed V and J ends, which lost 5 bases and 1 base, there was a span of 9 bases. Germline values: CDR1 GTSNPN, CDR2 SVGIG (reference sequence). There are 13 residues in the CDR3. Here the CDR3 reads CAWQREAKNIQYF. In DNA, the CDR3 is TGTGCCTGGCAGAGGGAGGCCAAAAACATTCAGTACTTC.

The chain is built from TRBV3-1 (or the pseudogene TRBV3-2) and TRBJ1-1, with D hard to call. This CDR3 is built from 14 residues. The germline V gene encodes CDR1 LGHDT and CDR2 YNNKEL (reference sequence). The V and J ends lost 1 base and 4 bases respectively, with 10 bases between them. The CDR3 loop reads CASSQVDLTTEAFF. CDR3 coding DNA: TGTGCCAGCAGCCAAGTTGACTTAACCACTGAAGCTTTCTTT.

The chain combines TRBV5-6 with TRBJ2-5, with 7 bases that match TRBD1. The CDR3 length is 13 residues. The germline CDR1 and CDR2 sequences are SGHDT and YYEEEE. J was trimmed by 1 base and V by 5 bases; bases with no gene match: 2. The CDR3 spells CASRDRVQETQYF. CDR3 coding DNA: TGTGCCAGCAGAGACAGGGTCCAAGAGACCCAGTACTTC.